The 25 T cell receptor beta chains below were found in one sample sequenced in a study of blood T cells in healthy people across ages. Primed by a sample-barcoded 5' primer and a J-beta primer mix, a second PCR proceeded for about 6 to 11 cycles. TCRdb processed the 5' RACE reads anew with MiXCR; each CDR3 protein has one entry. The sample shows roughly 650,000 distinct CDR3 sequences, roughly 30% of them seen only once. Material for sequencing was blood. Receptors were obtained from a woman aged 80 or over in good health.

This clonotype was observed a single time. A much larger clone differs from this one at a single base, so this may be a read error. The rearrangement joins TRBV12-5 to TRBJ1-1; 10 nucleotides agree with TRBD1. V lost 5 bases, J lost 8 bases, and 5 bases stayed unmatched. The germline V gene encodes CDR1 LGHNT and CDR2 FRNRAP. The CDR3 totals 13 residues. CDR3 sequence reads: CASGPTGGKEAFF. The DNA of the CDR3 is TGTGCTAGTGGTCCGACAGGGGGCAAGGAAGCTTTCTTT.

This clonotype was counted many times. The rearrangement joins TRBV6-5 to TRBJ2-3; 10 nucleotides align to TRBD2. This CDR3 comprises 17 residues. Germline trimming cut 4 bases from V and 7 bases from J; bases unmatched to any gene: 14. Germline-derived CDR1 and CDR2 are MNHEY and SVGAGI. CDR3 nucleotide sequence: TGTGCCAGCAGTTCCCTACCGCCGGGACTAGCGAGAAATACGCAGTATTTT. This encodes CASSSLPPGLARNTQYF.

A note on this clonotype: Mismatch with germline at one junction end may stem from a read error. The chain couples TRBV12-3 or TRBV12-4 to TRBJ2-3, with D possibly TRBD2 on 6 matching bases. This CDR3 comprises 15 residues. The CDR3 protein is CAGSRDSKSADTQYF. CDR3 DNA sequence: TGTGCCGGCAGTAGGGACTCTAAGAGCGCAGATACGCAGTATTTT.

This clonotype was seen ten or more times. The chain employs TRBV7-7 and TRBJ2-1; 9 positions agree with TRBD1. Germline V gene sequence: CDR1 SSHAT, CDR2 FNYEAQ (reference sequence). After removal of 0 bases from V and 2 bases from J, the junction contained 2 bases not matched to a gene. The CDR3 spans 16 residues. As DNA, the CDR3 is TGTGCCAGCAGCTTAGCCGGGACAGGGCCCTACAATGAGCAGTTCTTC. Translation gives CASSLAGTGPYNEQFF. Full variable domain (missing parts from reference TRBV7-7 and TRBJ2-1): GAGVSQSPRYKVTKRGQDVTLRCDPISSHATLYWYQQALGQGPEFLTYFNYEAQPDKSGLPSDRFSAERPEGSISTLTIQRTEQRDSAMYRCASSLAGTGPYNEQFFGPGTRLTVL.

The rearrangement links TRBV12-3 or TRBV12-4 to TRBJ2-3; unclear D gene. The CDR3 spans 14 residues. The ends were cut back, 5 bases at V and 0 bases at J, with 9 bases in the middle. The CDR3 loop reads CASSHIASTDTQYF. The CDR3 nucleotides read TGTGCCAGCAGTCACATAGCTAGCACAGATACGCAGTATTTT.

This clonotype was detected ten times or more. The V and J genes are TRBV6-1 and TRBJ2-4; 8 bases are a match to TRBD2. The CDR3 sequence is 17 residues long. After removal of 6 bases from V and 0 bases from J, the junction contained 10 bases not matched to a gene. Germline CDR1 and CDR2: MNHNS and SASEGT. The CDR3 here is CASRTLAGTLAKNIQYF. CDR3 nucleotide sequence: TGTGCCAGCAGAACCTTAGCGGGAACGCTAGCCAAAAACATTCAGTACTTC.

This clonotype was seen many times. V is TRBV3-1 and J is TRBJ2-1, with D perhaps being TRBD1 or TRBD2 (7 bases each). The CDR3 has 19 residues. Looked up from germline, CDR1 is LGHDT and CDR2 is YNNKEL (reference sequence). V gave up 0 bases and J gave up 1 base, with 19 bases separating them. Written as DNA, the CDR3 is TGTGCCAGCAGCCAAGAGAGGGGAGGGGGCCAGGGATCCTACAATGAGCAGTTCTTC. It is translated as CASSQERGGGQGSYNEQFF.

This clonotype has a count of ten or more. The CDR3 protein is CASSLERSYGYTF. The CDR3 DNA is TGTGCCAGCAGTTTAGAACGGAGCTATGGCTACACCTTC. The rearrangement joins TRBV12-3 or TRBV12-4 to TRBJ1-2; D is undetermined. The length of the CDR3 is 13 residues. V lost 1 base to trimming and J lost 4 bases, with 7 bases between them.

This clonotype was found many times. The genes are TRBV7-6 and TRBJ1-2, with 8 bases aligning to TRBD1. This CDR3 region has 14 residues. CDR1 and CDR2 from the germline V gene are SGHVS and FNYEAQ. The V segment lost 1 base and the J segment 8 bases; nucleotides outside the gene matches: 6. The CDR3, as DNA: TGTGCCAGCAGCTTAGGACAGGGGATCGGGGGCTACACCTTC. This sequence encodes CASSLGQGIGGYTF.

This clonotype came up many times. This chain uses TRBV30 with TRBJ1-2, with a possible D match to TRBD1 (6 bases). Germline assignment: CDR1 GTSNPN and CDR2 SVGIG (reference sequence). There are 13 residues in the CDR3. The V and J ends lost 2 bases and 6 bases respectively, with 13 bases between them. The CDR3 sequence: CAWSLGTGNGYTF. The DNA for the CDR3 is TGTGCCTGGAGTCTAGGCACAGGGAATGGCTACACCTTC.

This clonotype occurred many times. J is TRBJ2-7 and V is TRBV5-1, with 8 bases matching TRBD1. Germline V gene lookup returns CDR1 SGHRS and CDR2 YFSETQ. Unmatched junction bases numbered 6, after V lost 0 bases and J lost 1 base. The CDR3 covers 16 residues. The CDR3 loop reads CASSLEPGQVSYEQYF. CDR3 in DNA: TGCGCCAGCAGCTTGGAGCCGGGACAGGTTTCCTACGAGCAGTACTTC.

A few counts support this clonotype. The CDR3 region is CASSEIRGGIGAGELFF. The CDR3 DNA is TGTGCCAGCAGTGAAATTAGGGGAGGGATAGGCGCCGGGGAGCTGTTTTTT. The genes are TRBV6-1 and TRBJ2-2, with 7 bases that match TRBD2. The CDR3 runs to 17 residues. Trimming cost V 2 bases and J 6 bases; bases outside gene matches: 12. Per germline, CDR1 MNHNS and CDR2 SASEGT.

The chain has TRBV28 and TRBJ2-5; 8 bases align to TRBD1. After removal of 6 bases from V and 5 bases from J, the junction contained 11 bases not matched to a gene. The CDR3 is 15 residues long. The germline V gene encodes CDR1 MDHEN and CDR2 SYDVKM. This chain's CDR3 is CASSRGRTGRETQYF. In DNA, the CDR3 is TGTGCCAGCAGCCGAGGGCGGACAGGGAGGGAGACCCAGTACTTC.

This clonotype was counted ten times or more. This chain connects TRBV7-9 to TRBJ2-1; D is unclear. Trimming took 1 base from V and 7 from J, leaving 8 bases between them. CDR3 size: 13 residues. Germline V lookup: CDR1 SEHNR, CDR2 FQNEAQ (reference sequence). The CDR3 sequence is CASSLGAFNEQFF. For the CDR3, the DNA is TGTGCCAGCAGCTTAGGGGCTTTTAATGAGCAGTTCTTC.

Only a few counts were recorded for this clonotype. The gene calls are TRBV28 and TRBJ1-1, with D uncertain. CDR1 and CDR2 from the germline V gene are MDHEN and SYDVKM. The CDR3 loop spans 15 amino acids. Deletions cut 7 bases from V and 0 bases from J, with 15 bases between. CDR3 coding DNA: TGTGCCAGCACCCGCCGGGAGTGGGTGAACACTGAAGCTTTCTTT. This translates into CASTRREWVNTEAFF.

About this clonotype itself: An end of the junction does not agree with germline; a read error may underlie this. The chain is built from TRBV5-1 and TRBJ2-7; D might be TRBD1 (5 bases). CDR1 is SGHRS and CDR2 is YFSETQ in the germline V gene. The CDR3 totals 16 residues. The CDR3: CASSLQGSPAGDERYF. Written as DNA, the CDR3 is TGCGCCAGCAGCTTGCAGGGATCTCCGGCCGGCGACGAGCGGTACTTC.

This clonotype was seen at least ten times. The rearrangement links TRBV6-1 to TRBJ2-3; D is unclear. CDR1 is MNHNS, CDR2 SASEGT, per germline. Trimming removed 4 bases at V and 3 bases at J, with 14 bases between. The CDR3 length is 15 residues. The chain's CDR3 is CASSVRRKYTDTQYF. The CDR3, as DNA: TGTGCCAGCAGTGTGCGCAGGAAATATACAGATACGCAGTATTTT.

The sample holds a few counts of this clonotype. The CDR3 coding sequence is TGCGCCAGCAGCAGGGACCCCAGCAGGGGTAATGAAAAACTGTTTTTT. This translates into CASSRDPSRGNEKLFF. V is TRBV5-1 and J is TRBJ1-4, with D possibly being TRBD1 (6 bases). V was shortened by 4 bases and J by 4 bases, with 17 bases between the two germline ends. This CDR3 contains 16 residues. Per germline, CDR1 SGHRS and CDR2 YFSETQ.

This chain links TRBV24-1 with TRBJ1-5; TRBD1 agrees at 8 bases. Germline-derived CDR1 and CDR2 are KGHDR and SFDVKD. This CDR3 region has 15 residues. V shed 7 bases and J 0 bases; nucleotides not matched to a gene: 4. In DNA form, the CDR3 reads TGTGCCACCAGGAACAGGGGGTTTAGCAATCAGCCCCAGCATTTT. It encodes CATRNRGFSNQPQHF.

With respect to this clonotype: One base away lies a much larger clone, so this may be a sequencing read error. The J gene is TRBJ2-3, the V gene TRBV20-1, with D perhaps TRBD1 (6 bases). Germline CDR1 DFQATT, CDR2 SNEGSKA (reference sequence). The CDR3 sequence is 13 residues long. V was clipped by 3 bases and J by 4 bases, with 11 bases between them. CDR3 DNA: TGCAGTGCTAGCGAGGACAGCGCAGATACGCAGTATTTT. Amino acids: CSASEDSADTQYF.

This clonotype was found many times. This chain joins TRBV7-9 and TRBJ2-1; D call uncertain. The germline V gene has CDR1 SEHNR and CDR2 FQNEAQ (reference sequence). Trimming left V 4 bases short and J 4 bases short, with 5 bases between. The CDR3 covers 12 residues. The CDR3 coding sequence is TGTGCCAGCAGCTATGAGTACAATGAGCAGTTCTTC. Translating gives CASSYEYNEQFF.

The chain has TRBV5-1 and TRBJ2-1, with D perhaps matching TRBD2 (6 bases). The ends were cut back, 0 bases at V and 2 bases at J, with 15 bases in the middle. The CDR3 spans 17 residues. Germline V gene sequence: CDR1 SGHRS, CDR2 YFSETQ. The CDR3: CASSLARGGNTYNEQFF. CDR3 coding DNA: TGCGCCAGCAGCTTGGCCAGAGGCGGGAACACCTACAATGAGCAGTTCTTC.

Comment on this clonotype: Mismatch with germline at one junction end may stem from a read error. The rearrangement uses TRBV9 and TRBJ2-3; D gene unclear. Germline V gives CDR1 SGDLS, CDR2 YYNGEE. The CDR3 is 13 residues long. CDR3 protein: CANSPTPGDTQYF. The CDR3 DNA sequence: TGTGCCAACAGCCCAACCCCCGGGGATACGCAGTATTTT.

The gene calls are TRBV20-1 and TRBJ2-3; D is ambiguous. V was clipped by 5 bases and J by 2 bases, with 17 bases between them. Looked up from germline, CDR1 is DFQATT and CDR2 is SNEGSKA (reference sequence). The CDR3 is made up of 15 amino acids. The CDR3 DNA reads as TGCAGTGCTTCAACCTACGACCCGACCACAGATACGCAGTATTTT. Its translation: CSASTYDPTTDTQYF.

Many counts were recorded for this clonotype. The V gene is TRBV12-3 or TRBV12-4, the J gene TRBJ2-1; no firm D call. The V end was cut by 1 base, the J end by 3 bases, with 19 bases between. This CDR3 has 18 residues. The CDR3 nucleotides read TGTGCCAGCAGTTTAGAATCGTTGGACCCCCGGAGCTACAATGAGCAGTTCTTC. Translating it yields CASSLESLDPRSYNEQFF.